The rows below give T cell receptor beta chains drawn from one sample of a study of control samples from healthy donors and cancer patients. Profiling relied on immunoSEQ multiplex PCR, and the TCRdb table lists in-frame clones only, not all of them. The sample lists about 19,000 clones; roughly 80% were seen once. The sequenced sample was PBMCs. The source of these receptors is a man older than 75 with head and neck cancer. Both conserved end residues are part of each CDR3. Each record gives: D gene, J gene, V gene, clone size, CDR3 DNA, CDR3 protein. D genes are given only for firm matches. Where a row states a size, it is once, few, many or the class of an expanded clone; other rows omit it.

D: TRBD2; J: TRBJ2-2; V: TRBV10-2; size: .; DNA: TGCGCCAGCAATCTGGGGGGACTAGCGGGAGTTTTCGGGGAGCTGTTTTTT; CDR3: CASNLGGLAGVFGELFF
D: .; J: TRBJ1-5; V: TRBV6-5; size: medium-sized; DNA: TGTGCCAGCAGTCCCCGTTTCGATGTCGGGCCCCAGCATTTT; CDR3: CASSPRFDVGPQHF
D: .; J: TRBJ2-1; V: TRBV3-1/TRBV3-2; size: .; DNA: TGTGCCAGCAGCCATAAGGCGGAGCAGTTCTTC; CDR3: CASSHKAEQFF
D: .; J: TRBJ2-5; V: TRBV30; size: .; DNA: TGTGCCTGGAGAAGGAGCACCCAAGAGACCCAGTACTTC; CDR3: CAWRRSTQETQYF
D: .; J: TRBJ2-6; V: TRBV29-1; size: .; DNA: TGCAGCGTTGGTTATACAGGGACTGGGGCCAACGTCCTGACTTTC; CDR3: CSVGYTGTGANVLTF
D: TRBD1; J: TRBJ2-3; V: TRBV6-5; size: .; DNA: TGTGCCAGCAAAACAGGGGTGGGGACAGATACGCAGTATTTT; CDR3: CASKTGVGTDTQYF
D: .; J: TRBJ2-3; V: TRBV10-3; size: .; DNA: TGTACCATCAGTGAGTCCGGCGTCCCGTCAGATACGCAGTATTTT; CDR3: CTISESGVPSDTQYF
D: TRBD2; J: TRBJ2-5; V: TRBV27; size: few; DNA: TGTGCCAGCAGGCCCACCGGGACTAGCGGGGGGAGGGGTGAGACCCAGTACTTC; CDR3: CASRPTGTSGGRGETQYF
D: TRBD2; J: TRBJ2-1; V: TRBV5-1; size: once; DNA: TGCGCCAGCAGCTCTAGCGGCTCCTACAATGAGCAGTTCTTC; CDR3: CASSSSGSYNEQFF
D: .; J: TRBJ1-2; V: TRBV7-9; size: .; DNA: TGTGCCAGCAGCTTAGGGGCCGCTACTCTCTATGGCTACACCTTC; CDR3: CASSLGAATLYGYTF
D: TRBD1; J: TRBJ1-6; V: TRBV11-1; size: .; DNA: TGTGCCAGCAGTTCCGACAGGGCTTACGCACCCCTCCACTTT; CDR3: CASSSDRAYAPLHF
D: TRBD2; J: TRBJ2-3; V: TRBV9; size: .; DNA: TGTGCCAGCAGCGTAGCTAGTCGGGGGGGCACAGATACGCAGTATTTT; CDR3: CASSVASRGGTDTQYF
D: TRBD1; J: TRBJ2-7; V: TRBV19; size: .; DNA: TGTGCCAGTAGTTCGGACAGGTTTCCCTACGAGCAGTACTTC; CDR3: CASSSDRFPYEQYF
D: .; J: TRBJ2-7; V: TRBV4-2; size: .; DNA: TGTGCCAGCAGCACCGGTGAGGGGGGGGCTTCCGAGCAGTACTTC; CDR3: CASSTGEGGASEQYF
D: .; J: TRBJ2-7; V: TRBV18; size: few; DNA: TGTGCCAGCTCACCGGTACCCAACGAGCAGTACTTC; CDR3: CASSPVPNEQYF
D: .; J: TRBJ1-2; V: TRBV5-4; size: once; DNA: TGTGCCAGCAGCTTGTGGGGGCGCGACTATGGCTACACCTTC; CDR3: CASSLWGRDYGYTF
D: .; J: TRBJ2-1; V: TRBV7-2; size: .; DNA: TGTGCCAGCAGCTACTTCAAGACAGCCCTACCAAACAATGAGCAGTTCTTC; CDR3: CASSYFKTALPNNEQFF
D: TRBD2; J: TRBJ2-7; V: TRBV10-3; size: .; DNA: TGTGCCATCAGTAGGACTAGCGGGAGTCAATACGAGCAGTACTTC; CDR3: CAISRTSGSQYEQYF